This T cell receptor (beta chain) was documented in a study of early stage breast cancer tumors. Across the study: The ER+/PR+/HER2- tumors included 7 or 8 ductal and four lobular carcinomas.

TCRdb's table, derived via immunoSEQ multiplex PCR, lists solely in-frame clones and lacks some. The sample carries some 28,000 clones, roughly three fifths recorded once. A word on this clone: The antigen remains undetermined.

General study points: Blood repertoires resembled normal breast more than tumor.

Germline V lookup: CDR1 MRHNA, CDR2 SNTAGT. CDR3 length: 14 amino acids. V was clipped by 4 bases and J by 5 bases; unmatched bases: 3. This clonotype originated in a person aged 50-59 years with breast cancer. The genes are TRBV6-4 and TRBJ2-1; TRBD2 matches 9 bases. The specimen sequenced was breast tumor tissue. CDR3 loop: CASSGGRGDNEQFF. The CDR3 DNA follows: TGTGCCAGCAGTGGCGGGAGGGGTGACAATGAGCAGTTCTTC.